This TCR beta chain comes out of a study of Ad26.COV2.S vaccination and SARS-CoV-2 variants. Study overall: COV1001, an Ad26.COV2.S trial, supplied this vaccine-arm donor. General observations from the study: The placebo group had lower spike-specific TCR breadth than the vaccine recipients did.

Measured with immunoSEQ multiplex PCR; TCRdb has only the in-frame clones, and not every one. The sample lists around 400,000 clones; 83% were seen once. Comments on this clone: Its antigen is not known.

The treatment is: some 20 received Ad26.COV2.S at low or high dose, single or two shots; about five received placebo; per-sample allocation not given. Following the first vaccine or placebo injection, samples were taken on day 63. This vaccine is an Ad26 vector that expresses the Wuhan-strain SARS-CoV-2 spike. Deletions cut 5 bases from V and 0 bases from J, with 17 bases between. The V gene's germline CDR1 is LNHDA and CDR2 SQIVND (reference sequence). The length of the CDR3 is 17 residues. Sequences were derived from peripheral blood, sampled in a trial of Ad26.COV2.S vaccine versus placebo. The sequence derives from a person aged 18 to 65 who received the Ad26.COV2.S COVID-19 vaccine or a placebo. V gene TRBV19 combines with J gene TRBJ1-5; D not resolved. The chain's CDR3 is CASSRGDGIYSNQPQHF. The CDR3 bases are TGTGCCAGTAGTCGAGGCGACGGCATTTATAGCAATCAGCCCCAGCATTTT.